This T cell receptor beta chain was profiled in a study of shared T cell receptors in the human thymus. Some clones are missing from TCRdb's copy, which holds only in-frame ones; the method was immunoSEQ multiplex PCR. The sample carries approximately 68,000 clones, more than 90% recorded once. With V trimmed by 3 bases and J by 8 bases, 3 bases remained unmatched. Looked up from germline, CDR1 is SGDLS and CDR2 is YYNGEE. The CDR3 has 14 amino acids. The rearrangement uses TRBV9 and TRBJ2-1; 12 nucleotides agree with TRBD2. The clonotype originates from a human donor. Sequencing input: thymocytes. The CDR3 DNA follows: TGTGCCAGCAGCGCCCTAGCGGGGGGGTATGAGCAGTTCTTC. It encodes CASSALAGGYEQFF.